The 27 T cell receptor beta chains below all came from one sample that was sequenced in a study of T-cell reconstitution after alpha-beta-depleted transplantation in children. Unique molecular identifiers were incorporated when the TCRbeta library was constructed. TCRdb reprocessed the PCR reads via MiXCR and lists one record per CDR3 protein. The repertoire holds 330,000 or so distinct CDR3 sequences, with under 13% as singletons. The sequenced sample was PBMCs from the stem cell graft donor, obtained from the stem cell graft. These receptors came from a human donor who donated a stem cell graft to a child with acute lymphoblastic leukemia.

This clonotype was counted at least ten times. CDR3 sequence (DNA): TGTGCCAGCAGTTTAATCGGGCTAGCGGGAAGCAATGAGCAGTTCTTC. It is translated as CASSLIGLAGSNEQFF. This chain links TRBV28 with TRBJ2-1; 9 bases match TRBD2. In germline, CDR1 is MDHEN, CDR2 SYDVKM. The length of the CDR3 is 16 residues. J was trimmed by 6 bases and V by 2 bases; bases with no gene match: 8.

V usage is TRBV5-1 and J usage is TRBJ2-1; 7 nucleotides align to TRBD1. V lost 6 bases and J lost 8; bases outside the gene matches: 11. Germline loops: CDR1 SGHRS, CDR2 YFSETQ. The CDR3 consists of 14 residues. CDR3 nucleotides: TGCGCCAGCAACCGGGACAGCCCGAGCGATGAGCAGTTCTTC. Protein sequence: CASNRDSPSDEQFF.

This clonotype was observed a few times. The J gene is TRBJ2-7, the V gene TRBV28; 8 nucleotides match TRBD2. The J segment lost 2 bases and the V segment lost 7 bases, leaving 7 bases of the junction unmatched. This CDR3 contains 14 residues. CDR1 and CDR2 (germline): MDHEN, SYDVKM. Written as DNA, the CDR3 is TGTGCCAGCATTTACGGGGGGGCAGCCTACGAGCAGTACTTC. Amino acids: CASIYGGAAYEQYF. Full variable domain (rest looked up from reference TRBV28 and TRBJ2-7): DVKVTQSSRYLVKRTGEKVFLECVQDMDHENMFWYRQDPGLGLRLIYFSYDVKMKEKGDIPEGYSVSREKKERFSLILESASTNQTSMYLCASIYGGAAYEQYFGPGTRLTVT.

Ten or more counts support this clonotype. Sequence at one end of the junction differs from germline and may be a read error. V is TRBV7-7 and J is TRBJ2-2; 8 nucleotides match TRBD1. Germline CDR1 is SSHAT and CDR2 is FNYEAQ (reference sequence). This CDR3 contains 15 residues. The CDR3 loop reads CASSSTGATTGELFF. The CDR3, as DNA: TGTGCTAGCAGCTCGACAGGGGCTACCACCGGGGAGCTGTTTTTT.

This clonotype showed up just a few times. The chain joins TRBV20-1 to TRBJ1-4, with 9 bases fitting TRBD1. The CDR3 has 17 amino acids. Germline trimming cut 0 bases from V and 6 bases from J; bases unmatched to any gene: 11. The germline V gene encodes CDR1 DFQATT and CDR2 SNEGSKA (reference sequence). The CDR3 DNA follows: TGCAGTGCTAGAGATCTTCACAGGGGGCGCCCTGATGAAAAACTGTTTTTT. Translating gives CSARDLHRGRPDEKLFF.

This clonotype was seen repeatedly, ten times or more. This chain links TRBV5-1 with TRBJ2-1; TRBD2 matches 11 bases. Trimming at V came to 3 bases and at J to 4 bases, leaving 3 bases not matched to a gene. Germline V gene sequence: CDR1 SGHRS, CDR2 YFSETQ. This CDR3 is 15 amino acids long. CDR3 nucleotide sequence: TGCGCCAGCAGCTCTAGCGGGAGGCCTTACAATGAGCAGTTCTTC. Translated, it gives CASSSSGRPYNEQFF. The variable domain in full, completed from reference TRBV5-1 and TRBJ2-1, reads KAGVTQTPRYLIKTRGQQVTLSCSPISGHRSVSWYQQTPGQGLQFLFEYFSETQRNKGNFPGRFSGRQFSNSRSEMNVSTLELGDSALYLCASSSSGRPYNEQFFGPGTRLTVL.

This clonotype has more than one count but fewer than ten. The chain uses TRBV4-1 and TRBJ2-3; 7 bases line up with TRBD2. The germline V gene encodes CDR1 MGHRA and CDR2 YSYEKL. With 1 base clipped from V and 2 bases from J, the junction kept 9 bases outside the gene matches. The CDR3 is 17 residues long. The CDR3 bases are TGCGCCAGCAGCCAAGGGTCGGGACTAAAGTTCACAGATACGCAGTATTTT. It is translated as CASSQGSGLKFTDTQYF.

This sequence joins TRBV7-9 and TRBJ1-4; D perhaps matches TRBD1 (6 bases). The CDR3 covers 13 residues. Looked up from germline, CDR1 is SEHNR and CDR2 is FQNEAQ (reference sequence). V lost 3 bases to trimming and J lost 8 bases, with 10 bases between them. The CDR3 DNA reads as TGTGCCAGCAGCTTCACAGGGACCGAAAAACTGTTTTTT. Its translation: CASSFTGTEKLFF.

This clonotype was observed at least ten times. Here the CDR3 reads CASSQNQGANYEQYF. CDR3 nucleotides: TGCGCCAGCAGCCAAAACCAGGGGGCGAACTACGAGCAGTACTTC. This chain links TRBV4-3 with TRBJ2-7; 8 nucleotides agree with TRBD1. The ends lost 2 bases at V and 3 bases at J; junction bases unmatched: 6. The germline gives CDR1 LGHNA, CDR2 YSLEER. The CDR3 totals 15 residues.

The sample holds a few counts of this clonotype. This rearrangement joins TRBV30 to TRBJ2-7; the D is unclear. Germline V gene sequence: CDR1 GTSNPN, CDR2 SVGIG (reference sequence). V was pared by 3 bases and J by 4 bases, with 13 bases between. The CDR3 runs to 13 residues. CDR3 loop: CAWRGLASYEQYF. In DNA form, the CDR3 reads TGTGCCTGGAGGGGGTTAGCATCTTACGAGCAGTACTTC. Looking up the rest from reference TRBV30 and TRBJ2-7 gives the full variable domain: SQTIHQWPATLVQPVGSPLSLECTVEGTSNPNLYWYRQAAGRGLQLLFYSVGIGQISSEVPQNLSASRPQDRQFILSSKKLLLSDSGFYLCAWRGLASYEQYFGPGTRLTVT.

This clonotype was recorded at least ten times. This rearrangement joins TRBV5-1 to TRBJ2-3; D may correspond to TRBD1 or TRBD2 (5 bases each). The V end was cut by 2 bases, the J end by 0 bases, with 7 bases between. Looked up from germline, CDR1 is SGHRS and CDR2 is YFSETQ. The CDR3 runs 14 residues. DNA for the CDR3: TGCGCCAGCAGCTTAGAGGGGAGCACAGATACGCAGTATTTT. It codes for CASSLEGSTDTQYF.

The rearrangement joins TRBV29-1 to TRBJ2-2; TRBD1 agrees at 7 bases. The CDR3 length is 14 residues. From germline, CDR1 is SQVTM and CDR2 ANQGSEA. V lost 3 bases and J lost 4; bases outside the gene matches: 5. The CDR3 loop is CSVDSGTATGELFF. The CDR3 region has the DNA TGCAGCGTTGACTCCGGGACAGCCACCGGGGAGCTGTTTTTT.

This clonotype showed up just a few times. V gene TRBV5-1 combines with J gene TRBJ1-6; the match to TRBD1 covers 7 bases. J gave up 7 bases and V 5 bases, and 6 bases lay outside the gene matches. Germline V gene sequence: CDR1 SGHRS, CDR2 YFSETQ. The CDR3 runs to 14 residues. CDR3 residues: CASRQGQHNSPLHF. CDR3 coding DNA: TGCGCCAGCAGACAGGGACAGCACAATTCACCCCTCCACTTT.

The V and J genes are TRBV4-1 and TRBJ2-7, with D tentatively TRBD1 (5 bases). Germline CDR1 reads MGHRA; CDR2 reads YSYEKL. This CDR3 comprises 16 residues. Trimming stripped 1 base from V and 2 bases from J, with 15 bases between. The CDR3 DNA is TGCGCCAGCAGCCAAGGGCTGGGGCTGTCGACCTACGAGCAGTACTTC. This gives the protein CASSQGLGLSTYEQYF.

This clonotype was picked up a small number of times. Written as DNA, the CDR3 is TGTGCCATCAGTGAGGGAATCTCTGGAAACACCATATATTTT. The encoded protein is CAISEGISGNTIYF. The chain carries TRBV10-3 and TRBJ1-3; D is unclear. Germline loops: CDR1 ENHRY, CDR2 SYGVKD. CDR3 length: 14 residues. V lost 2 bases, J lost 0 bases, and 5 bases lay in between.

CDR3 protein: CASSTGQVMMNTEAFF. CDR3 in DNA: TGTGCCAGCAGTACGGGACAGGTAATGATGAACACTGAAGCTTTCTTT. The chain has TRBV12-3 or TRBV12-4 and TRBJ1-1, with TRBD1 matching 8 bases. V was pared by 5 bases and J by 0 bases, with 8 bases of the junction left unmatched. This CDR3 is 16 amino acids long.

A note on this clonotype: At one boundary the junction diverges from the germline segment, which might be a read error. This rearrangement joins TRBV28 to TRBJ2-1; D tentatively fits TRBD1 or TRBD2 (6 bases each). Germline V gives CDR1 MDHEN, CDR2 SYDVKM. CDR3 length equals 17 residues. CDR3 coding DNA: TGTGCCAGCAGGGGTCAAGGGGGGACTTCACAAGGGAATGACCAGTTCTTC. This encodes CASRGQGGTSQGNDQFF.

There are a few counts of this clonotype. The chain couples TRBV5-1 to TRBJ2-1, with D perhaps TRBD1 (5 bases). Deletions cut 4 bases from V and 4 bases from J, with 12 bases between. The CDR3 has 14 amino acids. The germline gives CDR1 SGHRS, CDR2 YFSETQ. Written as DNA, the CDR3 is TGCGCCAGCAGCGGTGGACAAACTTACAATGAGCAGTTCTTC. Amino acids: CASSGGQTYNEQFF.

This clonotype turned up a few times. This chain joins TRBV5-1 and TRBJ2-1; 14 bases align to TRBD2. With 4 bases clipped from V and 8 bases from J, the junction kept 14 bases outside the gene matches. Germline CDR1 reads SGHRS; CDR2 reads YFSETQ. The CDR3 extends over 18 amino acids. The CDR3 DNA reads as TGCGCCAGCAGCCCGGGACTAGCGGGAGAAGAGGTAGCCCATGAGCAGTTCTTC. It specifies CASSPGLAGEEVAHEQFF. The entire variable domain, with the rest obtained from reference TRBV5-1 and TRBJ2-1, is as follows: KAGVTQTPRYLIKTRGQQVTLSCSPISGHRSVSWYQQTPGQGLQFLFEYFSETQRNKGNFPGRFSGRQFSNSRSEMNVSTLELGDSALYLCASSPGLAGEEVAHEQFFGPGTRLTVL.

The table lists this clonotype with many counts. J is TRBJ2-1 and V is TRBV29-1, with 8 bases identical to TRBD1. V lost 4 bases to trimming and J lost 7 bases; unmatched junction nucleotides: 12. Germline V gene data show CDR1 as SQVTM and CDR2 as ANQGSEA. The length of the CDR3 is 15 residues. CDR3 nucleotide sequence: TGCAGCGTTGGTGAGAACCGCGACAGGGGTAATGAGCAGTTCTTC. The encoded protein is CSVGENRDRGNEQFF.

This clonotype was counted at least ten times. The chain recombines TRBV5-1 with TRBJ2-2, with 7 bases matching TRBD1. This CDR3 has 15 residues. V shed 1 base, J shed 4 bases, and the junction held 4 bases outside the gene matches. Germline values: CDR1 SGHRS, CDR2 YFSETQ. The CDR3 sequence is CASSLKGATTGELFF. For the CDR3, the DNA is TGCGCCAGCAGCTTGAAGGGGGCGACCACCGGGGAGCTGTTTTTT.

The table lists this clonotype with a few counts. V usage is TRBV7-2 and J usage is TRBJ2-1, with TRBD2 as a possible D gene (6 bases). Trimming removed 5 bases at V and 14 bases at J, with 25 bases between. The CDR3 covers 15 residues. The V gene's germline CDR1 is SGHTA and CDR2 FQGNSA. The CDR3 DNA is TGTGCCAGCAGCCCCAGCCGGGAGCTAGCCACTGGGGAGTTCTTC. This codes for CASSPSRELATGEFF. Full variable domain (remainder filled in from reference TRBV7-2 and TRBJ2-1): GAGVSQSPSNKVTEKGKDVELRCDPISGHTALYWYRQSLGQGLEFLIYFQGNSAPDKSGLPSDRFSAERTGGSVSTLTIQRTQQEDSAVYLCASSPSRELATGEFFGPGTRLTVL.

This rearrangement joins TRBV12-3 or TRBV12-4 to TRBJ2-3, with a weak D call TRBD2 (5 bases). This CDR3 spans 15 amino acids. Trimming removed 7 bases from V and 2 bases from J, with 16 bases in between. CDR3 bases: TGTGCCAGCACCCTGAGAGGGTCGCACACAGATACGCAGTATTTT. This sequence encodes CASTLRGSHTDTQYF.

A few counts support this clonotype. The chain links TRBV25-1 to TRBJ2-7; maybe TRBD2 (6 bases). CDR1 and CDR2 from the germline V gene are MGHDK and SYGVNS. The ends were cut back, 1 base at V and 7 bases at J, with 11 bases in the middle. The CDR3 sequence is 13 residues long. The CDR3 is CASSEWGLAEQYF. The CDR3 DNA reads TGTGCCAGCAGTGAATGGGGCCTAGCGGAGCAGTACTTC.

This chain joins TRBV7-9 and TRBJ2-7; 8 positions match TRBD2. V lost 3 bases, J lost 4 bases, and 5 bases stayed unmatched. CDR1 and CDR2 (germline): SEHNR, FQNEAQ (reference sequence). The length of the CDR3 is 14 residues. The CDR3 protein is CASSFAGGYYEQYF. For the CDR3, the DNA is TGTGCCAGCAGCTTTGCGGGAGGTTATTACGAGCAGTACTTC.

This clonotype was detected only a few times. This chain joins TRBV24-1 and TRBJ2-1; D is ambiguous. The germline V gene has CDR1 KGHDR and CDR2 SFDVKD. The CDR3 has 14 residues. V was clipped by 5 bases and J by 0 bases, with 7 bases between them. CDR3: CATSASDSYNEQFF. Written as DNA, the CDR3 is TGTGCCACCAGTGCGAGCGACTCCTACAATGAGCAGTTCTTC.

This rearrangement joins TRBV7-2 to TRBJ2-1; TRBD2 matches 10 bases. This CDR3 is 15 amino acids long. V gave up 1 base and J gave up 10 bases; unmatched junction bases: 7. CDR1 is SGHTA and CDR2 is FQGNSA in the germline V gene. The CDR3 sequence: CASSLGLAGVEEQFF. DNA of the CDR3: TGTGCCAGCAGCTTAGGGCTAGCGGGAGTGGAGGAGCAGTTCTTC.